Listed below are T cell receptor beta chains from one sample, sequenced in a study of human T cells and chemical hapten exposure. TCRdb re-analysed the 5' RACE reads in MiXCR, keeping a single row per CDR3 protein. The sample includes under 100,000 distinct CDR3 sequences, more than 15% of them seen just once. The receptors come from a female donor in good health. Each CDR3 is given with its conserved first and last residue. Each record gives: D gene, V gene, J gene, clone size, CDR3 protein, CDR3 DNA. D genes are given only for firm matches. Clone size is stated in some rows and not others, as once, few, many or a class when expanded.

TRBD1	TRBV6-6	TRBJ2-7	many	CASSTTGGHEQYF	TGTGCCAGCAGTACCACAGGGGGCCACGAGCAGTACTTC
.	TRBV5-1	TRBJ1-1	few	CASSLQGAGMNTEAFF	TGCGCCAGCAGCTTGCAGGGTGCAGGCATGAACACTGAAGCTTTCTTT
.	TRBV18	TRBJ2-1	few	CASSPAGNNRVNEQFF	TGTGCCAGCTCACCAGCCGGGAACAACCGGGTAAATGAGCAGTTCTTC
TRBD2	TRBV5-1	TRBJ2-3	few	CASSPVPAGGGDTQYF	TGCGCCAGCAGCCCGGTACCAGCGGGGGGAGGAGATACGCAGTATTTT
.	TRBV6-5	TRBJ2-2	few	CASSYRYYPNTGELFF	TGTGCCAGCAGTTACCGGTACTACCCGAACACCGGGGAGCTGTTTTTT
.	TRBV12-3/TRBV12-4	TRBJ2-7	few	CASSLPPHYEQYF	TGTGCCAGCAGTCTTCCCCCCCACTACGAGCAGTACTTC
TRBD2	TRBV11-3	TRBJ2-1	.	CASSLRGGTSGGPHNEQFF	TGTGCCAGCAGCTTGCGAGGGGGGACTAGCGGGGGCCCTCACAATGAGCAGTTCTTC
TRBD2	TRBV5-1	TRBJ2-3	.	CASSLVASGSWDTQYF	TGCGCCAGCAGCTTGGTGGCTAGCGGGAGCTGGGATACGCAGTATTTT
.	TRBV12-3/TRBV12-4	TRBJ1-4	few	CASSLGLTREKLFF	TGTGCCAGCAGTTTAGGCCTAACGAGGGAAAAACTGTTTTTT
.	TRBV6-1	TRBJ1-1	.	CASSESQRVEAFF	TGTGCCAGCAGTGAATCCCAGCGAGTCGAAGCTTTCTTT
.	TRBV20-1	TRBJ1-2	few	CSARDLDNNYGYTF	TGCAGTGCTAGAGATTTAGACAACAACTATGGCTACACCTTC
.	TRBV5-1	TRBJ1-2	many	CASSLLAGNYGYTF	TGCGCCAGCAGCTTGTTGGCAGGCAACTATGGCTACACCTTC